The 18 T cell receptor beta chains below come from one sample, sequenced in a study of CD4 and CD8 cells across lung adenocarcinoma regions. In TCRdb, the PCR reads were re-called with MiXCR into one record per CDR3 protein. The sample includes about 6,500 distinct CDR3 sequences, 51% seen only once; the top ten take 25% to 30%. Sequencing used CD4+ T cells from the center of a lung tumor. The receptor set was obtained from a female donor with lung adenocarcinoma. The CD4 and CD8 labels of this study may be unreliable.

CDR3 sequence reads: CASSPQLAGANVLTF. The CDR3 DNA reads as TGTGCCAGCAGTCCGCAGCTGGCTGGGGCCAACGTCCTGACTTTC. This chain links TRBV6-1 with TRBJ2-6; D call uncertain. Germline V gene lookup returns CDR1 MNHNS and CDR2 SASEGT. The CDR3 contains 15 residues. V was trimmed by 5 bases and J by 2 bases, leaving 10 bases between them.

CDR3 DNA sequence: TGTGCCAGCAGTTTATCCCTAGCGCCCCTCTACGAGCAGTACTTC. It specifies CASSLSLAPLYEQYF. The chain joins TRBV27 to TRBJ2-7; tentatively, D is TRBD2 (6 bases). V was cut by 0 bases and J by 3 bases, with 12 bases left in between. The germline gives CDR1 MNHEY, CDR2 SMNVEV (reference sequence). This CDR3 comprises 15 residues.

With regard to this clonotype: Mismatch with germline at one junction end may stem from a read error. The chain carries TRBV10-1 and TRBJ2-3, with a weak D call TRBD2 (5 bases). CDR1 and CDR2 from the germline V gene are WNHNN and SYGVQD (reference sequence). This CDR3 is built from 13 residues. The chain's CDR3 is CATELEDPETQYF. The CDR3 coding sequence is TGCGCCACCGAACTAGAAGATCCAGAGACGCAGTACTTT.

CDR3 amino acids: CASRKPQGPGSYNEQFF. DNA of the CDR3: TGTGCCAGCAGAAAGCCTCAGGGGCCCGGCTCCTACAATGAGCAGTTCTTC. The gene calls are TRBV6-1 and TRBJ2-1; D perhaps matches TRBD1 (6 bases). CDR1 is MNHNS and CDR2 is SASEGT in the germline V gene. This CDR3 contains 17 residues. The V end lost 6 bases, the J end lost 0 bases, and 18 bases lay between the germline ends.

This clonotype has ten or more counts. The rearrangement links TRBV20-1 to TRBJ2-5, with D unresolved. Germline CDR1 and CDR2: DFQATT and SNEGSKA (reference sequence). The CDR3 is 11 amino acids. Trimming cost V 6 bases and J 4 bases, with 9 bases left between them. This CDR3 reads CSAHWGETQYF. The CDR3, as DNA: TGCAGTGCGCATTGGGGAGAGACCCAGTACTTC.

This clonotype showed up just a few times. At one of its ends the junction is not consistent with the germline gene, which may arise from a read error. In DNA form, the CDR3 reads TGTGCCGGCAGCGAGGGCAGCGGCCAAGATACGCAGTACTTC. Translated: CAGSEGSGQDTQYF. The chain couples TRBV10-2 to TRBJ2-3; the D gene is possibly TRBD2 (5 bases). The DNA end favors TRBJ2-7, so the J call may be wrong. Germline V lookup: CDR1 WSHSY, CDR2 SAAADI. This CDR3 contains 14 residues.

Turning to this clonotype: This likely comes from a read error, as the CDR3 has no conserved phenylalanine or tryptophan at its end. The V gene is TRBV6-2 or TRBV6-3, the J gene TRBJ2-5; the match to TRBD2 covers 10 bases. The end of the DNA aligns better with TRBJ2-1, so the J call may be wrong. The CDR3 covers 15 residues. The germline V gene encodes CDR1 MNHEY and CDR2 SVGEGT. CDR3 loop: CASSYSSSGSESQFS. The CDR3 nucleotides are TGTGCCAGCAGTTACTCGTCTAGCGGGAGTGAGTCCCAGTTCTCG.

By share, this clonotype ranks as medium-sized. The chain has TRBV4-1 and TRBJ2-5; D may be TRBD1 or TRBD2 (5 bases each). Judging by the DNA end, TRBJ2-7 fits better; the J call may be wrong. The CDR3 covers 14 residues. The V gene's germline CDR1 is MGHRA and CDR2 YSYEKL. The CDR3 bases are TGCGCCAGCAGCCGGCGGTGGGGGAGTTACGAGCAGTACTTC. Translated, it gives CASSRRWGSYEQYF.

The chain carries TRBV7-2 and TRBJ1-2; TRBD1 aligns across 11 bases. Per germline, CDR1 SGHTA and CDR2 FQGNSA. There are 15 residues in the CDR3. The V gene end was trimmed by 4 bases and the J gene end by 8 bases; junction bases not matched to a gene: 9. The CDR3 is CASSSEGTGGRGYTF. The CDR3 DNA follows: TGTGCCAGCAGCTCAGAGGGGACAGGGGGTAGGGGCTACACCTTC.

With regard to this clonotype: One junction end disagrees with the germline gene, perhaps due to a read error. V is TRBV27 and J is TRBJ2-1; possibly TRBD1 or TRBD2 for D (6 bases each). CDR1 and CDR2 (germline): MNHEY, SMNVEV (reference sequence). This CDR3 spans 15 amino acids. DNA of the CDR3: TGTGCCAGCAGATCCGGGGCTGGGAGGACAGATGCGCAGTATTTC. Translation gives CASRSGAGRTDAQYF.

The rearrangement uses TRBV7-2 and TRBJ1-5; D might be TRBD1 (5 bases). This CDR3 contains 15 residues. V lost 1 base, J lost 0 bases, and 7 bases lay in between. The V gene's germline CDR1 is SGHTA and CDR2 FQGNSA. CDR3 nucleotides: TGTGCCAGCAGCTTAGAGGGGAATAGCAATCAGCCCCAGCATTTT. It yields the protein CASSLEGNSNQPQHF.

The genes are TRBV6-1 and TRBJ2-3; maybe TRBD1 (5 bases). CDR3 length equals 13 residues. Germline assignment: CDR1 MNHNS and CDR2 SASEGT. The germline V and J ends were trimmed by 2 bases and 7 bases, with 10 bases remaining between them. CDR3 DNA sequence: TGTGCCAGCAGTGAATCTAGGGGCAATACGCAGTATTTT. Translation gives CASSESRGNTQYF.

The chain joins TRBV20-1 to TRBJ1-1; D unclear. The CDR3 covers 11 residues. Germline values: CDR1 DFQATT, CDR2 SNEGSKA (reference sequence). With 5 bases removed from V and 1 base from J, the gap between germline ends came to 5 bases. CDR3 in DNA: TGCAGTGCTCTCGGGAACACTGAAGCTTTCTTT. Its protein is CSALGNTEAFF.

The chain recombines TRBV27 with TRBJ1-4; 11 nucleotides agree with TRBD1. The CDR3 extends over 13 amino acids. Germline V gene sequence: CDR1 MNHEY, CDR2 SMNVEV (reference sequence). V lost 7 bases and J lost 10; bases outside the gene matches: 5. This CDR3 reads CASMGTGGGKLFF. CDR3 bases: TGTGCCAGCATGGGGACAGGGGGGGGAAAACTGTTTTTT.

A single count supports this clonotype. Given the absence of the conserved phenylalanine or tryptophan at the CDR3 end, a read error is likely. The limits of the CDR3 on the DNA are not certain, so only TCRdb's listed CDR3 is given. This chain joins TRBV22-1 and TRBJ2-5; the table calls TRBD1, which could not be checked here. TRBV22-1 is described as a pseudogene. The CDR3 adds up to 18 amino acids, both ends counted. This chain's CDR3 is CLSIYPSIFLLNVKVHCS.

This clonotype ranks as medium-sized. The chain uses TRBV6-1 and TRBJ2-3, with D possibly matching TRBD2 (5 bases). Germline CDR1 reads MNHNS; CDR2 reads SASEGT. This CDR3 region has 14 residues. Deletions cut 7 bases from V and 2 bases from J, with 13 bases between. The CDR3 loop is CASNKRTFTDTQYF. The CDR3 bases are TGTGCCAGCAATAAGCGGACCTTCACAGATACGCAGTATTTT.

This sequence joins TRBV6-5 and TRBJ2-1; D ambiguous. Gene TRBJ2-7 matches the end of the DNA better, so the J call may be wrong. This CDR3 is 16 amino acids long. Germline V gene lookup returns CDR1 MNHEY and CDR2 SVGAGI. CDR3 sequence reads: CASSYSEVSPSYEQYF. As DNA, the CDR3 is TGTGCCAGCAGTTACTCGGAAGTAAGCCCGTCCTACGAGCAGTACTTC.

This clonotype was picked up many times. The chain combines TRBV6-5 with TRBJ1-2; tentative D call: TRBD1 (5 bases). Trimming left V 0 bases short and J 5 bases short, with 16 bases between. The CDR3 is 16 residues long. Germline CDR1 MNHEY, CDR2 SVGAGI. This CDR3 is CASSYSRPGPGYGYTF. The CDR3 nucleotides read TGTGCCAGCAGTTACTCCCGGCCAGGGCCGGGGTATGGCTACACCTTC.